Included here is one T cell receptor (beta chain) sequence, with context. Antigen: not known. This entry belongs to a study of cytomegalovirus exposure and HLA in healthy donors. Findings and caveats of the study: V- and J-gene trimming of TCR beta was linked (in a later analysis) to a missense DCLRE1C variant.

The germline V gene has CDR1 SGHTA and CDR2 FQGNSA. V gave up 3 bases and J gave up 0 bases, with 12 bases separating them. CDR3 length: 16 residues. The PCR employed 60 Vbeta primers together with 13 Jbeta primers. Some clones are missing from TCRdb's copy, which holds only in-frame ones; the method was immunoSEQ multiplex PCR. Here the sample table reports around 150,000 clones. The clonotype originates from a woman in her fifties or sixties in good health and CMV-seronegative. The sequenced sample was PBMCs. The V gene is TRBV7-2, the J gene TRBJ1-5; D remains ambiguous. CDR3 amino acids: CASSFGQTTSNQPQHF. CDR3 sequence (DNA): TGTGCCAGCAGCTTCGGGCAGACTACTAGCAATCAGCCCCAGCATTTT.